This T cell receptor beta chain came from a study of blood T cell repertoires in COVID-19. Study-level background: Some COVID-19 samples were acute and others convalescent; all came from the United States, Italy and Spain. The cDNA or gDNA used as material had been derived from T cells, B-cell-depleted T cells, or PBMCs.

Original data processing: It was from reference gene primer amplification that nucleated cell counts were estimated. The table came from immunoSEQ multiplex PCR; TCRdb's copy has only in-frame clones and leaves some out. Clonal size and the V and J genes are those of that table, whereas D and trimming came from the DNA. The table records roughly 15,000 clones, around 82% of them present only once. Germline-derived CDR1 and CDR2 are LNHDA and SQIVND (reference sequence). The V and J ends lost 5 bases and 7 bases, in that order; junction bases with no gene match: 13. The CDR3 runs to 15 residues. The source material was peripheral blood. This sequence was found in a human donor in a cohort sampled during active COVID-19. V gene TRBV19 combines with J gene TRBJ2-7; TRBD1 matches 8 bases. CDR3: CASSPQGARAWEQYF. CDR3 DNA: TGTGCCAGTAGTCCTCAGGGGGCTCGAGCCTGGGAGCAGTACTTC.